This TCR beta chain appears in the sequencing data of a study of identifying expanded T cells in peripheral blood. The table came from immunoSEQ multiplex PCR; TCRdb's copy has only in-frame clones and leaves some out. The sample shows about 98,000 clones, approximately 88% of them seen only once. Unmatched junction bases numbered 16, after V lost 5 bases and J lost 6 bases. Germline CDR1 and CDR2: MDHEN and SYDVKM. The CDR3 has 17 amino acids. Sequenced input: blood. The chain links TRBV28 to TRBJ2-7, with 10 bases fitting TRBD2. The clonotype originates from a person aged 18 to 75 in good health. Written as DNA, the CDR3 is TGTGCCAGCAGTGCTAGCGGGGGAGCTTTTCGAAGAGTCGAGCAGTACTTC. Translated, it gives CASSASGGAFRRVEQYF.